What follows describes a single TCR beta chain. There is no known antigen for this receptor. Base quality data are lacking; no much larger clone is found one base away. Including cysteine and phenylalanine, the CDR3 has 16 amino acids. The retained sequence is limited to the CDR3, 48 bases, with the frame set at the first base. For this chain, trimming is 3 bases at the V end and 5 bases at the J end, and the number of junction bases without a gene match is 11. CDR1 and CDR2 are drawn from the germline V gene (reference sequence): WNHNN, SYGVQD. In the prospective study, participants were about 18 to 95 years old, resided in about two dozen geographic areas of the United States, and were enrolled through a virtual design. Cohort assignment in the prospective study relied on participant-reported clinical history from a screening survey and a study questionnaire. ImmuneRACE Cohort 3 recovered participants were defined by two consecutive negative NP/OP PCR tests, healthcare professional clearance, or symptom resolution. In the prospective study, whole blood, serum and a nasopharyngeal or oropharyngeal swab were collected from each participant by mobile phlebotomists. Over a 2-month period, participants in the prospective study had the option of providing additional blood draws and questionnaires. Prospective study blood samples were shipped either frozen or at room temperature before DNA extraction.

TCRbeta CDR3 regions were amplified from genomic DNA using the immunoSEQ Assay, a bias-controlled multiplex PCR. The original pipeline was this. The number of nucleated cells in each sample was estimated from the amplification of reference gene primers within the assay. Sequence reads were collapsed and filtered to measure the absolute abundance of every unique TCRbeta CDR3 rearrangement. For each sample, productive Simpson clonality was calculated as the square root of Simpson's diversity index over productive rearrangements. The immuneACCESS repertoire file appears here via TCRdb, limited to in-frame rearrangements. These files lack a portion of the clones; in checked studies, under half of the deficit traces to unresolved V genes, and the cause of the others is not known. V and J calls and clone size are as listed in that table; D and trimming were resolved from the DNA. For this sample there are roughly 320,000 clones; 85% to 90% appear just once. The ten most abundant clones make up about 4% of the sample.

The record originates from a study of blood T cell repertoires in COVID-19 (dated by TCRdb to about 2020). For the study in its entirety: Collaborator samples came from the United States, Italy and Spain and covered acute and convalescent phases of COVID-19. The prospective study material was composed of cDNA or gDNA derived from T cells, B-cell-depleted T cells, or PBMCs. Subjects who had been exposed to COVID-19, were actively infected with it, or had recovered from it provided the deeply sampled blood TCRbeta repertoires that made up the dataset. A freely available public database, intended as a resource for researchers studying the immune response to SARS-CoV-2, is where the repertoires were released. Samples were obtained from the ongoing ImmuneRACE study (first 160 participants) and from some 1,200 subjects provided by 6 global collaborators. Nearly every sample came with metadata listing a de-identified subject ID, COVID-19 status, age in years and sex. HLA class I and class II types, where available, came from metadata supplied by the sample provider rather than from assay-based typing. General study outcomes and caveats: Clinical and demographic metadata were provided uncurated, with the amount varying by source and participant.

In this chain, TRBV10-1 is recombined with TRBJ2-5; TRBD1 lines up with 8 middle nucleotides. The source is a man aged 25 to 40 who had recovered from COVID-19. Sequenced material: PBMCs or T cells enriched from blood (not recorded which). The CDR3 reads CASSEHGQGGAETQYF. DNA sequence: TGCGCCAGCAGTGAACACGGACAGGGAGGCGCTGAGACCCAGTACTTC.